This paragraph covers one T cell receptor beta chain sequence. The data were produced by immunoSEQ multiplex PCR, yet TCRdb's version contains in-frame clones alone and is incomplete. The sample holds under 2.5 million clones, around 92% seen once. This specimen comes from a study of shared clonotypes between healthy human individuals. The wider study: Each donor had three CD4 naive, three CD4 memory, two CD8 naive and one CD8 memory plate.

The germline V gene has CDR1 ENHRY and CDR2 SYGVKD. There are 13 residues in the CDR3. V lost 11 bases to trimming and J lost 0 bases, with 14 bases between them. The rearrangement links TRBV10-3 to TRBJ2-7; either TRBD1 or TRBD2 may supply D (5 bases each). The TCR originated in a man between 18 and 29 years old in good health. Some clones in this sample may be carry-over from other donors' samples. Sample: naive CD4+ T cells from PBMCs. Noted subset: CD45RA+ positively selected. DNA for the CDR3: TGTGCCTCCCGGGGCACAGTCTCCTACGAGCAGTACTTC. It translates to CASRGTVSYEQYF.